This TCR beta chain was profiled in a study of post-analysis software for immune sequencing data. The overall study: The study covered relapsing-remitting, secondary progressive and progressive-relapsing courses of multiple sclerosis. Study-level findings and limits: Clustering by F measure revealed strong co-clustering among samples prepared together in one batch. Multiple sclerosis patients showed significantly lower normalized Chao1 diversity than controls did. About 5 TRBV segments occurring more often in patients than controls included TRBV5-6, TRBV5-1 and TRBV20-1.

The V and J ends lost 4 bases and 6 bases respectively, with 16 bases between them. This CDR3 contains 16 residues. In germline, CDR1 is MNHEY, CDR2 SMNVEV (reference sequence). This clonotype was counted between two and nine times. As yet, its antigen is unknown. Unique molecular identifiers tagged the TCR beta cDNA libraries. Via MiXCR, TCRdb re-called the PCR reads, giving one row per CDR3 protein. The repertoire includes roughly 580,000 distinct CDR3 sequences, roughly two fifths of them detected once, and under 2% sits in the top ten. The chain couples TRBV27 to TRBJ1-6; no reliable D call. The origin of this receptor is a girl aged 5-17 years with multiple sclerosis. Sample: blood. DNA for the CDR3: TGTGCCAGCAGTTCAACTCCGGGCCCTCGTAATTCACCCCTCCACTTT. Translating it yields CASSSTPGPRNSPLHF.